This TCR beta chain was sequenced for a study of cytomegalovirus exposure and HLA in healthy donors. The length of the CDR3 is 15 residues. CDR1 and CDR2 from the germline V gene are SGHRS and YFSETQ. V shed 0 bases and J 4 bases; nucleotides not matched to a gene: 5. The PCR employed 60 Vbeta primers together with 13 Jbeta primers. Data came from immunoSEQ multiplex PCR; TCRdb stores just in-frame clones and leaves some out. The sample records under 150,000 clones, roughly 80% being singletons. This clonotype was obtained from a woman in her forties or fifties in good health and CMV-seropositive. V and J are TRBV5-1 and TRBJ2-3, with TRBD2 matching over 7 bases. Sample: PBMCs. CDR3 in DNA: TGCGCCAGCAGCTTGGTCGGCGGGGGAGCAGATACGCAGTATTTT. It yields the protein CASSLVGGGADTQYF.